This is a list of T cell receptor beta chains from one sample in a study of regulatory T cells in long-lasting Graves disease. TCRdb passed the multiplex PCR reads through MiXCR, listing each CDR3 protein once. The repertoire holds about 520,000 distinct CDR3 sequences, with around 11% as singletons. The data were also submitted as part of a second study, on T cells in Graves' hyperthyroidism and ophthalmopathy.

The source material was peripheral blood mononuclear cells (PBMCs), sampled at new diagnosis, from a patient treated with antithyroid drugs. The receptors originated from a woman aged 25 to 39 with Graves disease. The CDR3 runs from the conserved cysteine through the conserved F or W. D genes are given only for firm matches. For some rows the clone size is stated as once, few or many, or as a class when expanded; others skip it.

cdr3_length	v_call	d_call	clone_size	j_call	cdr3_nt	cdr3_aa
15	TRBV11-2	TRBD2	many	TRBJ2-2	TGTGCCAGCAGCTTTACAGCGGGAGGGCGCGGGGAGCTGTTTTTT	CASSFTAGGRGELFF
13	TRBV20-1	-	few	TRBJ2-5	TGCAGTGCTTTACCAGGCACACAAGAGACCCAGTACTTC	CSALPGTQETQYF
13	TRBV20-1	-	many	TRBJ2-5	TGCAGTGCCATAAGGACAGCCCAAGAGACCCAGTACTTC	CSAIRTAQETQYF
15	TRBV9	TRBD2	-	TRBJ2-1	TGTGCCAGCAGCGTCTCCGGGGGGAAATACAATGAGCAGTTCTTC	CASSVSGGKYNEQFF
15	TRBV5-6	-	many	TRBJ2-3	TGTGCCAGCAGCGCAATCGGCTTTAGCACAGATACGCAGTATTTT	CASSAIGFSTDTQYF
14	TRBV9	-	few	TRBJ2-7	TGTGCCAGCAGCGCCCGGGACATTCCTCACGAGCAGTACTTC	CASSARDIPHEQYF
24	TRBV7-8	TRBD2	-	TRBJ2-3	TGTGCCAGCATGAAAGCGTTATTCTTTACGGACCATAAAAACCTAGCGGGGGACACAGATACGCAGTATTTT	CASMKALFFTDHKNLAGDTDTQYF
18	TRBV11-2	-	-	TRBJ2-7	TGTGCCAGCAGCTTAGACCCTTGGCCCTCCCGGGAATCCTACGAGCAGTACTTC	CASSLDPWPSRESYEQYF
14	TRBV24-1	TRBD1	-	TRBJ2-1	TGTGCCACCAGCGACAGGGGATGGGACAATGAGCAGTTCTTC	CATSDRGWDNEQFF
16	TRBV11-2	-	few	TRBJ2-1	TGTGCCAGCAGCTCGTGCCGGGACACTGTTTACAATGAGCAGTTCTTC	CASSSCRDTVYNEQFF
14	TRBV11-3	-	many	TRBJ1-4	TGTGCCAGCAGCTTAGAAGCGGGGAGTGAAAAACTGTTTTTT	CASSLEAGSEKLFF
13	TRBV28	-	many	TRBJ2-1	TGTGCCAGCAGCTTTAGTCATTCCAATGAGCAGTTCTTC	CASSFSHSNEQFF
12	TRBV7-2	-	many	TRBJ2-2	TGTGCCAGCAGCCTTCACACCGGGGAGCTGTTTTTT	CASSLHTGELFF
19	TRBV27	TRBD2	many	TRBJ2-7	TGTGCCAGCAGTCCAACTGAACACCCCCTGCGGGAGAGTGGAAACGAGCAGTACTTC	CASSPTEHPLRESGNEQYF
13	TRBV18	TRBD1	few	TRBJ1-2	TGTGCCAGCTCACCAGGACAGGGAATCGGCTACACCTTC	CASSPGQGIGYTF
15	TRBV2	-	many	TRBJ2-5	TGTGCCAGCAGTGAAGTGAGGGGTTTTGAAGAGACCCAGTACTTC	CASSEVRGFEETQYF
15	TRBV3-1	-	-	TRBJ1-3	TGTGCCAGCAGCCAAAACGCAGTCTCTGGAAACACCATATATTTT	CASSQNAVSGNTIYF
15	TRBV28	-	few	TRBJ1-1	TGTGCCAGCAGTTTAGAGGGCCGACTGGGGACTGAAGCTTTCTTT	CASSLEGRLGTEAFF
12	TRBV11-2	-	once	TRBJ2-5	TGTGCCAGCAGCTTAGCGGGGAGACTACAGTACTTC	CASSLAGRLQYF
15	TRBV20-1	-	-	TRBJ2-2	TGCAGTGCTAGAGAATCCAGAAGGGACACCGGGGATCTGTTTTTT	CSARESRRDTGDLFF
15	TRBV19	TRBD2	-	TRBJ2-3	TGTGCCAGTGGGGGACTAGCGGGAGATACAGATACGCAGTATTTT	CASGGLAGDTDTQYF
18	TRBV7-2	TRBD2	many	TRBJ2-1	TGTGCCAGCAGCCGGACTAGCGGGAGGCCCAGCTCCTACAATGAGCAGTTCTTC	CASSRTSGRPSSYNEQFF
13	TRBV28	-	many	TRBJ2-7	TGTGCCAGCAGTTTCATGGGGTCCTACGAGCAGTACTTC	CASSFMGSYEQYF
17	TRBV5-8	TRBD1	few	TRBJ1-4	TGTGCCAGCAGCCCGGGACAGGGATTTGCAACTAATGAAAAACTGTTTTTT	CASSPGQGFATNEKLFF
14	TRBV11-1	TRBD1	many	TRBJ1-1	TGTGCCAACAGCTACGACAGGGCGAACACTGAAGCTTTCTTT	CANSYDRANTEAFF
16	TRBV7-9	-	many	TRBJ2-1	TGTGCCAGCAGCCTCCGGGCGTATTCCTCCTACAATGAGCAGTTCTTC	CASSLRAYSSYNEQFF
17	TRBV6-2/TRBV6-3	-	-	TRBJ1-1	TGTGCCAGCAGTTCCCTCAGGGGAGCAAATTTTGGCACTGAAGCTTTCTTT	CASSSLRGANFGTEAFF
13	TRBV6-5	-	many	TRBJ1-1	TGTGCCAGCAGTTACGGCCAGGCACTTGAAGCTTTCTTT	CASSYGQALEAFF
17	TRBV29-1	-	many	TRBJ2-7	TGCAGCGCCTTAGCTTCGGACGATACTTCAGGGTTATACGAGCAGTACTTC	CSALASDDTSGLYEQYF